One and the same sample provided the 7 T cell receptor beta chains below, sequenced in a study of blood T cell repertoires in COVID-19. Libraries were prepared by immunoSEQ multiplex PCR; TCRdb keeps only in-frame clonotypes and omits some of them. The sample carries 140,000 to 150,000 clones, roughly 89% recorded once. Input material: PBMCs or T cells enriched from blood (not recorded which). Receptors were obtained from a woman aged 45-65 years who had been exposed to COVID-19.

The chain links TRBV19 to TRBJ1-4; D call uncertain. The CDR3 has 11 amino acids. Germline V gives CDR1 LNHDA, CDR2 SQIVND (reference sequence). The V gene lost 7 bases and the J gene lost 14 bases, with 14 bases spanning the gap. In DNA form, the CDR3 reads TGTGCCAGTACCGACCTCAGGACTCTGTTTTTT. Protein: CASTDLRTLFF. Full variable domain (remainder filled in from reference TRBV19 and TRBJ1-4): DGGITQSPKYLFRKEGQNVTLSCEQNLNHDAMYWYRQDPGQGLRLIYYSQIVNDFQKGDIAEGYSVSREKKESFPLTVTSAQKNPTAFYLCASTDLRTLFFGSGTQLSVL.

The genes are TRBV5-5 and TRBJ1-3; 8 positions agree with TRBD1. The CDR3 is 16 residues long. The germline CDR1 and CDR2 sequences are SGHKS and YYEKEE (reference sequence). V lost 0 bases and J lost 3; bases outside the gene matches: 5. The DNA for the CDR3 is TGTGCCAGCAGCTTGGGCAGGGGGCTGAATGGAAACACCATATATTTT. Translating it yields CASSLGRGLNGNTIYF.

This clone was observed a handful of times. The chain recombines TRBV6-5 with TRBJ2-7, with D possibly matching TRBD1 (6 bases). This CDR3 has 13 amino acids. V lost 6 bases to trimming and J lost 3 bases, with 12 bases between them. Germline CDR1 is MNHEY and CDR2 is SVGAGI. The DNA for the CDR3 is TGTGCCAGCAGCAGCAGGGACATCTACGAGCAGTACTTC. It yields the protein CASSSRDIYEQYF.

The chain is built from TRBV4-3 and TRBJ1-1, with D possibly being TRBD1 (5 bases). The CDR3 consists of 12 residues. Germline CDR1 is LGHNA and CDR2 is YSLEER. With 3 bases removed from V and 4 bases from J, the gap between germline ends came to 6 bases. For the CDR3, the DNA is TGCGCCAGCAGCCACGGGGGCACTGAAGCTTTCTTT. Its protein is CASSHGGTEAFF.

A single count supports this clone. V usage is TRBV11-2 and J usage is TRBJ1-2; 7 bases agree with TRBD1. Germline V CDR1 and CDR2: SGHAT, FQNNGV. The length of the CDR3 is 15 residues. The ends lost 5 bases at V and 4 bases at J; junction bases unmatched: 10. This chain's CDR3 is CASSAYRGLGYGYTF. The CDR3, as DNA: TGTGCCAGCAGCGCCTACAGGGGCTTGGGCTATGGCTACACCTTC.

This sequence joins TRBV27 and TRBJ2-1, with D possibly TRBD2 on 5 matching bases. The CDR3 length is 15 residues. Germline V gives CDR1 MNHEY, CDR2 SMNVEV (reference sequence). Trimming shortened V by 5 bases and J by 2 bases, and 13 bases separated the two germline ends. In DNA form, the CDR3 reads TGTGCCAGCAGTGCCGACTACGAACCCTACAATGAGCAGTTCTTC. It is translated as CASSADYEPYNEQFF.

The chain recombines TRBV7-9 with TRBJ2-7; 11 bases are a match to TRBD2. Germline loops: CDR1 SEHNR, CDR2 FQNEAQ (reference sequence). The CDR3 covers 17 residues. V shed 3 bases, J shed 0 bases, and the junction held 7 bases outside the gene matches. CDR3 residues: CASSLAPGLADSYEQYF. CDR3 sequence (DNA): TGTGCCAGCAGCTTGGCACCGGGACTAGCGGACTCCTACGAGCAGTACTTC.